The 2 T cell receptor beta chains given below trace back to one sample, sequenced in a study of shared clonotypes between healthy human individuals. Data came from immunoSEQ multiplex PCR; TCRdb stores just in-frame clones and leaves some out. Of approximately 460,000 clones listed, approximately 80% are singletons. The sequenced sample consisted of PBMCs. Receptor source: a woman between 40 and 55 years old in good health. Some clones in this sample may be carry-over from other donors' samples.

This clone showed up just once. The chain couples TRBV2 to TRBJ1-5; D not resolved. CDR1 is SNHLY and CDR2 is FYNNEI in the germline V gene. Between the trimmed V and J ends, which lost 2 bases and 1 base, there was a span of 12 bases. The CDR3 totals 16 residues. CDR3 loop: CASSESGRRSNQPQHF. CDR3 bases: TGTGCCAGCAGTGAATCCGGACGGAGAAGCAATCAGCCCCAGCATTTT.

A note on this clone: A much larger clone differs by one base, so this may be a read error. The same CDR3 also results from other DNA sequences found in this sample. This chain uses TRBV28 with TRBJ2-3; 9 nucleotides align to TRBD2. This CDR3 comprises 15 residues. With 5 bases clipped from V and 7 bases from J, the junction kept 10 bases outside the gene matches. Germline CDR1 reads MDHEN; CDR2 reads SYDVKM. CDR3 sequence reads: CASSKGLAGIYTQYF. DNA of the CDR3: TGTGCCAGCAGTAAGGGACTAGCTGGAATCTATACGCAGTATTTT.